This TCR beta chain stems from a study of blood T cells in healthy people across ages. The authors ran a second PCR of 7 to 11 cycles using a sample-barcoded 5' primer and a J-beta primer mix. A template-switch adaptor containing 12 random nucleotides labeled each cDNA molecule. Via MiXCR, TCRdb re-called the 5' RACE reads, giving one row per CDR3 protein. Found here are around 1.5 million distinct CDR3 sequences, 40% to 50% of them singletons; the top ten hold 7.9%. The CDR3 runs to 12 residues. The trim removed 5 bases at V and 6 bases at J, leaving 3 bases unmatched. Per the germline V gene, CDR1 is DFQATT and CDR2 is SNEGSKA (reference sequence).

The rearrangement links TRBV20-1 to TRBJ1-4; 7 bases match TRBD1. Specimen: blood. This clonotype was sampled from a woman in her late teens or twenties in good health. The CDR3 nucleotides read TGCAGTGCTCGGGACAGAGATGAAAAACTGTTTTTT. Translated: CSARDRDEKLFF.